Sequencing of this TCR beta chain was carried out in a study of human T cells and chemical hapten exposure. Overall study: From small differences in pooled library volume came most of the variation in per-sample TCR yields.

The CDR3 is made up of 13 amino acids. Germline-derived CDR1 and CDR2 are PRHDT and FYEKMQ (reference sequence). Trimming cost V 1 base and J 6 bases, with 10 bases left between them. This clonotype was seen repeatedly, ten times or more. The time point is: patch test 3, about 24 weeks after DPC sensitization. The sample's treatment: therapeutic diphenylcyclopropenone sensitization with weekly scalp DPC. Alopecia patients, 18 to 70 years old and DPC-suitable, served as donors. The library tagged each cDNA molecule with unique molecular identifiers. Each CDR3 protein gets one entry after TCRdb re-called the RACE reads with MiXCR. The repertoire includes about 120,000 distinct CDR3 sequences, over 9% of them detected once, and over 2% sits in the top ten.

J is TRBJ2-7 and V is TRBV13; TRBD1 or TRBD2 may be the D gene (6 bases each). Sequencing was performed on whole blood, taken in connection with sensitization to the hapten diphenylcyclopropenone (DPC). This TCR was sampled from a woman in her 50s with alopecia areata. Some clones in this sample may be carry-over from other donors' samples. The CDR3 reads CASSLARGGEQYF. Here the CDR3 DNA reads TGTGCCAGCAGCTTAGCCAGGGGAGGCGAGCAGTACTTC.